This TCR beta chain originates from a study of human T cells and chemical hapten exposure. Looking at the study overall: A 2 cm by 2 cm inner upper arm patch received 2% DPC for sensitization. Each patch test put 0.01% DPC on the upper back, and results were read at 6 days.

In TCRdb, the RACE reads were re-called with MiXCR into one record per CDR3 protein. Altogether 300,000 to 450,000 distinct CDR3 sequences are present, roughly 4.8% being singletons, with the ten largest covering about 2.2%. Trimming shortened V by 0 bases and J by 6 bases, and 14 bases separated the two germline ends. Looked up from germline, CDR1 is SGHDN and CDR2 is FVKESK. The CDR3 sequence is 16 residues long. Time point described: patch test 1, 2 weeks after DPC sensitization. Treatment given: therapeutic diphenylcyclopropenone sensitization with weekly scalp DPC. This TCR derives from a woman in her fifties or sixties with alopecia areata. Some clones in this sample may be carry-over from other donors' samples. This chain links TRBV14 with TRBJ1-4; D gene unclear. Specimen: whole blood, collected in connection with sensitization to the hapten diphenylcyclopropenone (DPC). CDR3 coding DNA: TGTGCCAGCAGCCAAGAAAAAACTTCTCGAGATGAAAAACTGTTTTTT. It yields the protein CASSQEKTSRDEKLFF.